The entry below gives a single T cell receptor (beta chain) sequence along with its context. Its antigen is still unknown. One end of the junction is discordant with germline, which a read error may explain. There were TCR beta CDR3 regions amplified from RNA transcripts. Carried out on the TCR CDR3, a first-round RT-PCR used the HTBI primer set. TCRdb called the multiplex PCR reads again in MiXCR, with one record for every CDR3 protein. The table shows 500,000 to 750,000 distinct CDR3 sequences, with approximately 15% occurring only once. These data come from a study of T cells in Graves' hyperthyroidism and ophthalmopathy. Study-level findings and limits: A model built on 13 V-J features separated ophthalmopathy from stable hyperthyroidism. Researchers found most expanded thyroid clonotypes above 0.001 in blood as well.

Germline V gives CDR1 DFQATT, CDR2 SNEGSKA (reference sequence). CDR3 length: 19 residues. The rearrangement uses TRBV20-1 and TRBJ2-3, with 9 positions matching TRBD2. The sample comprised blood. The clonotype originates from a woman aged 18-30 years with Graves' ophthalmopathy. The CDR3 DNA reads TGCAGTGCTAGAGGTCCCCAACTAGCGGGCCTGCTTCCCGCAGATACGCAGTGTTTT. The encoded protein is CSARGPQLAGLLPADTQCF.